What follows describes a single TCR beta chain. Antigen specificity is unknown. PCR used 60 Vbeta primers and 13 Jbeta primers. In the authors' workflow: It was a later analysis that counted about 80 million unique TCR beta chains, of which roughly 11 million were shared. Assay: immunoSEQ multiplex PCR; the TCRdb copy retains only in-frame clones and omits some. V, J and clone size are taken as reported in that table, and D and trimming were inferred from the DNA itself. The sample lists about 140,000 clones, under 90% occurring once. This CDR3 has 15 amino acids. The germline V and J ends were trimmed by 10 bases and 6 bases, with 19 bases remaining between them. Germline assignment: CDR1 LNHDA and CDR2 SQIVND (reference sequence). The data are from a study of cytomegalovirus exposure and HLA in healthy donors. Notes on the study in general: Reported findings show TCR beta sequences accurately forecast HLA-A and HLA-B alleles in most subjects. V- and J-gene trimming in TCR beta was tied to a missense DCLRE1C variant by an analysis performed later. Earlier analysis looked at TCR beta V segments, and most were productive about 87% or about 30% of the time.

This receptor was taken from a middle-aged man in good health and CMV-seronegative. The chain uses TRBV19 and TRBJ1-6; D unresolved. Sequenced sample: PBMCs. CDR3: CATSVLAGGNSPLHF. The CDR3 bases are TGTGCCACCTCGGTTCTGGCGGGAGGTAATTCACCCCTCCACTTT. The full variable domain, rest sourced from reference TRBV19 and TRBJ1-6, is DGGITQSPKYLFRKEGQNVTLSCEQNLNHDAMYWYRQDPGQGLRLIYYSQIVNDFQKGDIAEGYSVSREKKESFPLTVTSAQKNPTAFYLCATSVLAGGNSPLHFGNGTRLTVT.